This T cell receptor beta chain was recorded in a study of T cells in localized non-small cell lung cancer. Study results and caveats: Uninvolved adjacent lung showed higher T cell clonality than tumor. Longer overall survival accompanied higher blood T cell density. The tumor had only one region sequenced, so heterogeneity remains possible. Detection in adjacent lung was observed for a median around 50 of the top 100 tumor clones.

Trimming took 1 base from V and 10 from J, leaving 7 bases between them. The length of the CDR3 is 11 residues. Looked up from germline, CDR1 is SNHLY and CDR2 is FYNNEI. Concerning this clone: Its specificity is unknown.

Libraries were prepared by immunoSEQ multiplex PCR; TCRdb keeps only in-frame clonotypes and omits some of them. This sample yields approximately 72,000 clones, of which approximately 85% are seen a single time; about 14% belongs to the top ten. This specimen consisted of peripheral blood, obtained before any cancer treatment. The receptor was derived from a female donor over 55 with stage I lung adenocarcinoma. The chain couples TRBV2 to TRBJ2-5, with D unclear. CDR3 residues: CASSEVVGQYF. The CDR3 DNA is TGTGCCAGCAGTGAAGTCGTGGGCCAGTACTTC.